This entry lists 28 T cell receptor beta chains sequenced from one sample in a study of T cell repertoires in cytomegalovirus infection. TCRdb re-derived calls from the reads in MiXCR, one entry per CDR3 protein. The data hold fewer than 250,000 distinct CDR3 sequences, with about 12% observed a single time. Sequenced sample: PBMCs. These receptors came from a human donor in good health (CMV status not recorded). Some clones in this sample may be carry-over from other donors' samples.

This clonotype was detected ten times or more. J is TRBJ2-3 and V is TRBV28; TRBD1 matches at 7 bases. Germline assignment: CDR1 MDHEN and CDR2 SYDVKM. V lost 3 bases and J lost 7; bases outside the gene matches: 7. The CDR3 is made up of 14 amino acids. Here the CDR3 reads CASSLIGGRNTQYF. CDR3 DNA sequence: TGTGCCAGCAGTTTGATAGGGGGCCGGAATACGCAGTATTTT.

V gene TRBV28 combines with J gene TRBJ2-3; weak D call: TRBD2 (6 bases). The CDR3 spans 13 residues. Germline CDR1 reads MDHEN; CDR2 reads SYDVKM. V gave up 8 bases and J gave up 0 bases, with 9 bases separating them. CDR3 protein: CASEEGSTDTQYF. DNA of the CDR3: TGTGCCAGCGAGGAGGGTAGCACAGATACGCAGTATTTT.

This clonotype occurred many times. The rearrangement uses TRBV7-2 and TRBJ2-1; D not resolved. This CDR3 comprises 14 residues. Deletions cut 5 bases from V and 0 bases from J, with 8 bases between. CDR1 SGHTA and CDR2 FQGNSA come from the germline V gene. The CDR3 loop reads CASSRRGSYNEQFF. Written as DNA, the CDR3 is TGTGCCAGCAGCCGACGCGGCTCCTACAATGAGCAGTTCTTC.

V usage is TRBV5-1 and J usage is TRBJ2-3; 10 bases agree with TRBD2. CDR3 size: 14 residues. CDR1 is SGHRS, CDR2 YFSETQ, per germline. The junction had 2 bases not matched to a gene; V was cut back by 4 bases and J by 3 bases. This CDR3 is CASSPSGRTDTQYF. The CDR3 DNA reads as TGCGCCAGCAGCCCTAGCGGGAGAACAGATACGCAGTATTTT.

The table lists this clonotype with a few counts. The CDR3 region has the DNA TGTGCCAGCAGCGCCCCGGGACAGGGTATGGAGACCCAGTACTTC. Amino acids: CASSAPGQGMETQYF. The chain recombines TRBV11-3 with TRBJ2-5, with 9 bases lining up with TRBD1. CDR3 length equals 15 residues. V trimming: 5 bases; J trimming: 5 bases; junction bases outside the gene matches: 9. Looked up from germline, CDR1 is SGHNT and CDR2 is YENEEA.

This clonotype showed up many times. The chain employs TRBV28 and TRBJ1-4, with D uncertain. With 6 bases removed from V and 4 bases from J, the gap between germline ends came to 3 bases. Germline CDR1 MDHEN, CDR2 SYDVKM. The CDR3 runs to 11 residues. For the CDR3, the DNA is TGTGCCAGCAGACATAATGAAAAACTGTTTTTT. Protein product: CASRHNEKLFF.

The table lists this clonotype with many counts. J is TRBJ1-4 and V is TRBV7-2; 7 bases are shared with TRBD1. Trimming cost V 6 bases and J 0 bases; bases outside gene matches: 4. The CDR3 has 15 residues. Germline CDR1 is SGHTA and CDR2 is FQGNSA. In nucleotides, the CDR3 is TGTGCCAGCAGAAGGGACAGTGCAACTAATGAAAAACTGTTTTTT. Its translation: CASRRDSATNEKLFF.

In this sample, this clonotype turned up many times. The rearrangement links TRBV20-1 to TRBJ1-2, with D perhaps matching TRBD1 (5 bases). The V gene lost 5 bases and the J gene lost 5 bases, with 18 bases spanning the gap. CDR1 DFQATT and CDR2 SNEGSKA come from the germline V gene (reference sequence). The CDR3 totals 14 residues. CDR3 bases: TGCAGTGCTTCTGCAGAGGGGACGGCATATGGCTACACCTTC. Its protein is CSASAEGTAYGYTF.

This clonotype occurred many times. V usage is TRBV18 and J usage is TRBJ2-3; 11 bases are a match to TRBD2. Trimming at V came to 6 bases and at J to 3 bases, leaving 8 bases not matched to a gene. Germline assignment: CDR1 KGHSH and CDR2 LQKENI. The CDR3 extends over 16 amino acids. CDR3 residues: CASSATSGRWTDTQYF. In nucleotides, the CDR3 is TGTGCCAGCTCTGCCACTAGCGGGAGATGGACAGATACGCAGTATTTT.

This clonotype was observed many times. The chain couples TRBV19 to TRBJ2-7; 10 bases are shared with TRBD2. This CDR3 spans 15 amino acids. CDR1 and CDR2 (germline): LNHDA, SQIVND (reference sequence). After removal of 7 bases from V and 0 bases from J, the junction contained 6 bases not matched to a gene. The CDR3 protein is CASKPGLASSYEQYF. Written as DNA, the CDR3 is TGTGCCAGTAAGCCGGGACTAGCGAGCTCCTACGAGCAGTACTTC.

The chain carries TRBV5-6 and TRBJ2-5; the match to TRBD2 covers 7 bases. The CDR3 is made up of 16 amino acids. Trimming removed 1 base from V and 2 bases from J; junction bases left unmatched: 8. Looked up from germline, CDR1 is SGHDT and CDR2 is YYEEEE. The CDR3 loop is CASSLYGRSTQETQYF. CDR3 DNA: TGTGCCAGCAGCTTGTACGGGAGGTCCACACAAGAGACCCAGTACTTC.

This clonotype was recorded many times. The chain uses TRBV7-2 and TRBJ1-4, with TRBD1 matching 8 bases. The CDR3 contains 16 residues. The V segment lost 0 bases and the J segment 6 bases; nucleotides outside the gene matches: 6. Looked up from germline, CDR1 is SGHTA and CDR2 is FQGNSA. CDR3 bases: TGTGCCAGCAGCTTAGCGCCTACAGGGGGGGATGAAAAACTGTTTTTT. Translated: CASSLAPTGGDEKLFF. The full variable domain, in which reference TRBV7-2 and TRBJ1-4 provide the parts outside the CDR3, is GAGVSQSPSNKVTEKGKDVELRCDPISGHTALYWYRQSLGQGLEFLIYFQGNSAPDKSGLPSDRFSAERTGGSVSTLTIQRTQQEDSAVYLCASSLAPTGGDEKLFFGSGTQLSVL.

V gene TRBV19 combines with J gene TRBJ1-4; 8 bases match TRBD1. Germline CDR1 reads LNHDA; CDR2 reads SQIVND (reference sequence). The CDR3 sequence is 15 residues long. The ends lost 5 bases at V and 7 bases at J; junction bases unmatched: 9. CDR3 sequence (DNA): TGTGCCAGTAGTCTCGGGACAGGCCGAGGTGAAAAACTGTTTTTT. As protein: CASSLGTGRGEKLFF.

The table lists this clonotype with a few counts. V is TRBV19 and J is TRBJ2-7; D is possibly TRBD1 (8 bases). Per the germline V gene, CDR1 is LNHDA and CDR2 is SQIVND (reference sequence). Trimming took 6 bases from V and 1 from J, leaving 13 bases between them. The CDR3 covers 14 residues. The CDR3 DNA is TGTGCCAGTAGGTCACAGGGGGGGTCCTACGAGCAGTACTTC. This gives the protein CASRSQGGSYEQYF.

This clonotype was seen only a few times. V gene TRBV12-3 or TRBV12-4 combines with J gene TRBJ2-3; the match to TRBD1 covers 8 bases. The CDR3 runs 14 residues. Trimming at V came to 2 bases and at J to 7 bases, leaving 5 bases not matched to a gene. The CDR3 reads CASSLQGAANTQYF. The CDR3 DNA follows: TGTGCCAGCAGTTTACAGGGGGCGGCGAATACGCAGTATTTT.

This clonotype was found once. The CDR3 protein is CASPLTTNSGNTIYF. For the CDR3, the DNA is TGTGCCAGCCCCCTGACTACAAACTCTGGAAACACCATATATTTT. The chain has TRBV28 and TRBJ1-3, with D unresolved. Germline-derived CDR1 and CDR2 are MDHEN and SYDVKM. V was clipped by 8 bases and J by 0 bases, with 14 bases between them. This CDR3 is 15 amino acids long.

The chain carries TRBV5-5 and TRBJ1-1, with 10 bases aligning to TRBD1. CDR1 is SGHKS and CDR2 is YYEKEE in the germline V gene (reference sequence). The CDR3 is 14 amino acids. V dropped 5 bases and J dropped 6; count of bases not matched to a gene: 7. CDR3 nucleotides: TGTGCCAGCAGTATCGACAGGGGGCCGGCTGAAGCTTTCTTT. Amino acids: CASSIDRGPAEAFF.

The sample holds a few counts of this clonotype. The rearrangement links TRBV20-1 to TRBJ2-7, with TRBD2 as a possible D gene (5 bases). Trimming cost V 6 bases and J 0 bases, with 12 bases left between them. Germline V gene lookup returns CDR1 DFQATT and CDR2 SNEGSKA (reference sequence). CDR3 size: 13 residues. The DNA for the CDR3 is TGCAGTGCCCCGAGGGCAAGCTCCTACGAGCAGTACTTC. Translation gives CSAPRASSYEQYF.

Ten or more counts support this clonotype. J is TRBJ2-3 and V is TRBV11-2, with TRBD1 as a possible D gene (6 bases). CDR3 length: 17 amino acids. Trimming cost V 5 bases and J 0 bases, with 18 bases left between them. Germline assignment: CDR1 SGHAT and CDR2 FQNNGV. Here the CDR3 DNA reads TGTGCCAGCAGCCCGAGGACAGACGTTTGGAGCACAGATACGCAGTATTTT. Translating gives CASSPRTDVWSTDTQYF.

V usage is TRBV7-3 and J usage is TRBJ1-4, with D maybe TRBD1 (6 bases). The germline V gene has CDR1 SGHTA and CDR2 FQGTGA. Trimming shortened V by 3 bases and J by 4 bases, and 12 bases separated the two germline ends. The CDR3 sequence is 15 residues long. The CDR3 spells CASSLVHRVNEKLFF. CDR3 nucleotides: TGTGCCAGCAGCTTGGTTCACAGGGTTAATGAAAAACTGTTTTTT. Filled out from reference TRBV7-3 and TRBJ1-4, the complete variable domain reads GAGVSQTPSNKVTEKGKYVELRCDPISGHTALYWYRQSLGQGPEFLIYFQGTGAADDSGLPNDRFFAVRPEGSVSTLKIQRTERGDSAVYLCASSLVHRVNEKLFFGSGTQLSVL.

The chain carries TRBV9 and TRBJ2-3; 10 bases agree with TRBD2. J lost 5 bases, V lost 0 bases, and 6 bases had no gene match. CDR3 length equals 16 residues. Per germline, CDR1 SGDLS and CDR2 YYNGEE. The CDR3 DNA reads TGTGCCAGCAGCGTAGACCTGGCTAGCGGGGGAGATACGCAGTATTTT. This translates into CASSVDLASGGDTQYF.

CDR3 protein: CASSLSPGPSGQETQYF. In DNA form, the CDR3 reads TGTGCCAGCAGCTTAAGCCCGGGTCCTAGCGGGCAAGAGACCCAGTACTTC. The chain recombines TRBV9 with TRBJ2-5, with 8 bases identical to TRBD2. Germline trimming cut 4 bases from V and 2 bases from J; bases unmatched to any gene: 13. Germline V gene lookup returns CDR1 SGDLS and CDR2 YYNGEE. This CDR3 region has 17 residues.

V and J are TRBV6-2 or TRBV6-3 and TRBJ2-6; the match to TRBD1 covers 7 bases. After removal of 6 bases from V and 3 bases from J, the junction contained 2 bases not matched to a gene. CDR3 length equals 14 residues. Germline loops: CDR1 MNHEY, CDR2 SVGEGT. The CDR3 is CASSRGYGANVLTF. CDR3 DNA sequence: TGTGCCAGCAGCAGGGGGTATGGGGCCAACGTCCTGACTTTC.

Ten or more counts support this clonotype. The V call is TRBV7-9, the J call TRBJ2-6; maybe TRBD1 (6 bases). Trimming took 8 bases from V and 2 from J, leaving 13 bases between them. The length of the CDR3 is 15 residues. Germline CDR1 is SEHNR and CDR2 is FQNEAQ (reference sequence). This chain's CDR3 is CASGSTGPGANVLTF. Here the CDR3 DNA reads TGTGCCAGCGGCAGTACAGGGCCTGGGGCCAACGTCCTGACTTTC.

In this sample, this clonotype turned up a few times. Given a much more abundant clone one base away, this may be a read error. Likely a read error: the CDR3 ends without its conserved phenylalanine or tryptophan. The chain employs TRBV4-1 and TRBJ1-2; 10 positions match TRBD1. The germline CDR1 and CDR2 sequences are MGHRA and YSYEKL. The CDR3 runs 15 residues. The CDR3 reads CASSPPGQGEHGYTL. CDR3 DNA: TGTGCCAGCAGCCCACCTGGACAGGGGGAGCATGGCTACACCCTC.

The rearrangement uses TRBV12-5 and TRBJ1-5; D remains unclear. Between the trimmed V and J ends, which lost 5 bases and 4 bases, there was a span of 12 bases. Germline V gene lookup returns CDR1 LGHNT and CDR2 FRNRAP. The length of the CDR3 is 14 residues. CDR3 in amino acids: CASGMEGLNQPQHF. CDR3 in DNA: TGTGCTAGTGGTATGGAGGGCTTGAATCAGCCCCAGCATTTT.

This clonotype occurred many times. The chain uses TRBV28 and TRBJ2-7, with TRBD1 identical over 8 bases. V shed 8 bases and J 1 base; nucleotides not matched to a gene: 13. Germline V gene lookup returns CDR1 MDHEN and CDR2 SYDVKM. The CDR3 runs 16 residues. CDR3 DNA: TGTGCCAGCCCTGGCCGGGACAGGAGTTTTTCCTACGAGCAGTACTTC. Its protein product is CASPGRDRSFSYEQYF.

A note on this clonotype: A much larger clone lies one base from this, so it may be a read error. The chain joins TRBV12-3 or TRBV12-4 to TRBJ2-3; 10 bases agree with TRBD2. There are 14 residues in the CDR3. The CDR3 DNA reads TGTGCCAGCACCTTACGTACTAGCGGGGCGTCAGCGTGTTTT. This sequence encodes CASTLRTSGASACF.